Listed below are T cell receptor beta chains from one sample, sequenced in a study of CD8+CD57+ T cells in acquired aplastic anemia. MiXCR, applied by TCRdb to the reads, yields one record per CDR3 protein. The sample holds hundreds of thousands of distinct CDR3 sequences, roughly 64% seen once. Material for sequencing was sorted CD4+, CD8+, or CD8+CD57+ T cells (not recorded which) from PBMCs. The receptors stem from a human donor in good health, serving as a control. Each CDR3 is given with its conserved first and last residue. Each record gives: D gene, J gene, V gene, clone size, CDR3 DNA, CDR3 protein. The D gene is left open where the match is weak. A row's size may be missing; if present it is once, few, many or a size class.

d_gene: TRBD1; j_gene: TRBJ2-7; v_gene: TRBV6-6; abundance: NA; CDR3nt: TGTGCCAGCACCGTCGGGGGACAGGCCTTTCGGCAGTACTTC; CDR3aa: CASTVGGQAFRQYF
d_gene: NA; j_gene: TRBJ2-6; v_gene: TRBV5-1; abundance: NA; CDR3nt: TGTGCCAGCAGCTCGCCCGTGACGCTTAGCTCTGGGGCCAACGTCCTGACTTTC; CDR3aa: CASSSPVTLSSGANVLTF
d_gene: TRBD2; j_gene: TRBJ2-4; v_gene: TRBV5-1; abundance: NA; CDR3nt: TGCGCCAGCAGCTTAACGGCGGGGGGGGACAAAAACATTCAGTACTTC; CDR3aa: CASSLTAGGDKNIQYF
d_gene: NA; j_gene: TRBJ1-5; v_gene: TRBV19; abundance: once; CDR3nt: TGCGCCACTCGAAAGGCTTGGGACATTCTCCAGCCCCAGCATTTT; CDR3aa: CATRKAWDILQPQHF
d_gene: NA; j_gene: TRBJ2-3; v_gene: TRBV5-8; abundance: many; CDR3nt: TGTGCCAGCAGCTTCAGGTTCACAGATACGCAGTATTTT; CDR3aa: CASSFRFTDTQYF
d_gene: NA; j_gene: TRBJ1-2; v_gene: TRBV7-3; abundance: few; CDR3nt: TGTGCCAGCAGCTTAACCCCGCGAGTAGGGCGCGATGGCTACACCTTC; CDR3aa: CASSLTPRVGRDGYTF
d_gene: TRBD1; j_gene: TRBJ2-5; v_gene: TRBV12-3/TRBV12-4; abundance: NA; CDR3nt: TGTGCCAGCAGCACCAGGACAGGGAACCAAGAGACCCAGTACTTC; CDR3aa: CASSTRTGNQETQYF
d_gene: NA; j_gene: TRBJ1-1; v_gene: TRBV7-3; abundance: many; CDR3nt: TGTGCCAGCAGCTTAGGCTCAACCACTGAAGCTTTCTTT; CDR3aa: CASSLGSTTEAFF
d_gene: TRBD2; j_gene: TRBJ2-5; v_gene: TRBV29-1; abundance: few; CDR3nt: TGCAGCGTTGAGCGGGCGGGGGGCGGGGAGACCCAGTACTTC; CDR3aa: CSVERAGGGETQYF
d_gene: NA; j_gene: TRBJ2-2; v_gene: TRBV7-7; abundance: NA; CDR3nt: TGTGCTAGCAGCCCTACCACCGGGAACACCGGGGAGCTGTTTTTT; CDR3aa: CASSPTTGNTGELFF
d_gene: NA; j_gene: TRBJ1-1; v_gene: TRBV9; abundance: NA; CDR3nt: TGTGCCAGCAGCCCCAGGCCCACGCCCTATCAAGCTTTCTTT; CDR3aa: CASSPRPTPYQAFF
d_gene: NA; j_gene: TRBJ1-5; v_gene: TRBV6-5; abundance: NA; CDR3nt: TGTGCCAGCAGTCCGGCTCGAGGGGGAGGGGATCAGCCCCAGCATTTT; CDR3aa: CASSPARGGGDQPQHF
d_gene: TRBD1; j_gene: TRBJ1-2; v_gene: TRBV6-6; abundance: many; CDR3nt: TGTGCCCACAGGGGGCGCGTGGGCTACACCTTC; CDR3aa: CAHRGRVGYTF
d_gene: NA; j_gene: TRBJ2-7; v_gene: TRBV20-1; abundance: once; CDR3nt: TGCAGTGCTAGTCCCAGCCGGGCCGAGGCATACGAGCAGTACTTC; CDR3aa: CSASPSRAEAYEQYF
d_gene: TRBD1; j_gene: TRBJ1-1; v_gene: TRBV12-3/TRBV12-4; abundance: NA; CDR3nt: TGTGCCAGCAGCCCCCAGGGGGAAGGTAACACTGAAGCTTTCTTT; CDR3aa: CASSPQGEGNTEAFF
d_gene: NA; j_gene: TRBJ1-2; v_gene: TRBV4-1; abundance: many; CDR3nt: TGCGCCAGCAGCCAAGATCACGACGATTTCTATGGCTACACCTTC; CDR3aa: CASSQDHDDFYGYTF